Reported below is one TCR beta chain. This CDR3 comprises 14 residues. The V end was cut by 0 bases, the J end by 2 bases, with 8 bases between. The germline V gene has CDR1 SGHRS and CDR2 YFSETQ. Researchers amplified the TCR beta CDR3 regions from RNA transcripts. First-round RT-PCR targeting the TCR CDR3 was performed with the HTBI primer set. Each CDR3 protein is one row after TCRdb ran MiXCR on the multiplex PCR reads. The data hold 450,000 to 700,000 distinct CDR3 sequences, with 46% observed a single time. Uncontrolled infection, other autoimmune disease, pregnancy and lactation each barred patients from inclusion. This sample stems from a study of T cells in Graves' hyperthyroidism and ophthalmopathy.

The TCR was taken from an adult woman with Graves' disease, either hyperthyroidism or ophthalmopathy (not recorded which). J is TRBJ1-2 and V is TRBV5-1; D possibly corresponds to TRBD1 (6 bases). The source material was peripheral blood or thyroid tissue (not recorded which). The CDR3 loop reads CASSLGTVNYGYTF. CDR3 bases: TGCGCCAGCAGCTTGGGGACAGTCAACTATGGCTACACCTTC. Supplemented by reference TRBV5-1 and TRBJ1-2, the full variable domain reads KAGVTQTPRYLIKTRGQQVTLSCSPISGHRSVSWYQQTPGQGLQFLFEYFSETQRNKGNFPGRFSGRQFSNSRSEMNVSTLELGDSALYLCASSLGTVNYGYTFGSGTRLTVV.